This T cell receptor beta chain was recorded in a study of T cells in Graves' hyperthyroidism and ophthalmopathy. Study outcomes and limitations: Most expanded thyroid clonotypes above 0.001 also appeared in blood.

The trim removed 1 base at V and 10 bases at J, leaving 4 bases unmatched. Germline CDR1 DFQATT, CDR2 SNEGSKA (reference sequence). CDR3 length equals 13 residues. The definition of stable Graves' hyperthyroidism was no ophthalmopathy progression within 18 months. Orbital computed tomography, thyroid ultrasound, serum thyroxine and TRAb, and clinical symptoms together informed the diagnoses. Source material for PBMCs was over 7.5 ml fresh peripheral blood. Amplification of TCR beta CDR3 regions used RNA as the template. TCR CDR3 underwent first-round RT-PCR with the HTBI primer set. TCRdb re-called the multiplex PCR reads through MiXCR, storing one row per CDR3 protein. Of roughly 740,000 distinct CDR3 sequences listed, about a sixth are singletons. This clonotype was found many times. Its target is not known.

This TCR derives from a man aged 18 to 29 with Graves' hyperthyroidism. The J gene is TRBJ1-6, the V gene TRBV20-1; 7 positions match TRBD1. What was sequenced was blood. The CDR3 DNA follows: TGCAGTGCTAGAGGACAGGGAGGATCACCCCTCCACTTT. This gives the protein CSARGQGGSPLHF.